Given below is one TCR beta chain in context. Its antigen is unknown. The sample belongs to a study of cytomegalovirus exposure and HLA in healthy donors. Study overall: A prior analysis found more than 90 million unique TCR beta sequences from 150 million to 200 million T cells. Points from the study as a whole: The study found most TCR sequences rare, yet found some public TCRs in many donors. The authors later found HLA-associated TCR beta chains more clonally expanded than equally common others. Per a later analysis, fewer than 20,000 TCR beta sequences showed association with HLA alleles at 0.05 false discovery rate.

The CDR3 is made up of 14 amino acids. V was pared by 6 bases and J by 4 bases, with 12 bases between. Germline lookup yields CDR1 MNHEY and CDR2 SVGAGI. The PCR used 60 Vbeta and 13 Jbeta primers. TCRdb keeps only in-frame clones here, not all; method: immunoSEQ multiplex PCR. Among 200,000 to 250,000 clones listed, about four fifths were seen once. The sample comprised PBMCs. The sequence derives from a woman aged 35 to 49 in good health and CMV-seropositive. This chain links TRBV6-5 with TRBJ1-4, with a weak D call TRBD1 (5 bases). DNA of the CDR3: TGTGCCAGCAGCCGCGGGGCCAATAATGAAAAACTGTTTTTT. Translated, it gives CASSRGANNEKLFF.